The rows below give T cell receptor beta chains drawn from one sample of a study of radiation and T cells in renal cell carcinoma. Only in-frame clones appear in the TCRdb table, and some are missing; sequencing was by immunoSEQ multiplex PCR. This table holds about 130,000 clones, approximately 78% found once. Sample: blood, taken from a patient whose treatment included radiotherapy and nephrectomy. These TCRs come from a woman between 55 and 75 years old with renal cell carcinoma. The conserved cysteine and the conserved F or W are not part of the CDR3 here. D genes are given only for firm matches.

>TRBD2|TRBJ2-7|TRBV7-7
ASSPTSGNSYEQY
>-|TRBJ2-1|TRBV29-1
SLRRSNEQF
>-|TRBJ1-3|TRBV7-6
ASSMEFTIY
>-|TRBJ2-1|TRBV7-9
ASSRLGNEQF
>TRBD2|TRBJ2-5|TRBV7-2
ASSLIAGGRETQY
>TRBD1|TRBJ2-3|TRBV5-1
ASSLVQGQGTQY
>-|TRBJ1-4|TRBV6-1
AVSGKLF
>TRBD1|TRBJ1-1|TRBV5-5
ASSLRTGENTEAF
>TRBD2|TRBJ2-7|TRBV28
ASSFPGQGLNEQY
>-|TRBJ1-1|TRBV6-6
ASSYSNVRERAF
>-|TRBJ2-3|TRBV5-4
ASSLEITVSTDTQY
>-|TRBJ1-5|TRBV19
ASSIDRTSSQPQH
>-|TRBJ2-2|TRBV14
ASSQGRNTGELF
>-|TRBJ2-2|TRBV2
ASSRGGSDSSWELF
>TRBD1|TRBJ1-5|TRBV19
ASSTGTGGRQPQH
>TRBD1|TRBJ2-3|TRBV28
ASSSYRGDRGLREQY
>TRBD2|TRBJ2-5|TRBV25-1
ASSVGSGSVETQY
>TRBD1|TRBJ1-5|TRBV6-1
ASSEFSGGQPQH
>-|TRBJ1-5|TRBV19
ASSIWGRQPQH
>-|TRBJ1-4|TRBV28
AIPGDATNEKLF
>TRBD1|TRBJ2-7|TRBV9
ASSAGTGGEYEQY
>TRBD1|TRBJ1-4|TRBV27
ASSRQGPNEKLF
>-|TRBJ2-7|TRBV6-1
ASIPFGSYEQY
>-|TRBJ1-1|TRBV19
ASTPIGGAGNTEAF
>-|TRBJ2-2|TRBV12-5
ASGFGGELF
>TRBD1|TRBJ1-4|TRBV6-5
ASSFDRVNEKLF
>TRBD2|TRBJ2-7|TRBV19
ASSRLAGDLAQY
>-|TRBJ1-4|TRBV28
ASSGRFNEKLF
>TRBD1|TRBJ1-5|TRBV7-2
ASSLRTGVDQPQH
>TRBD2|TRBJ2-7|TRBV19
ASSTGGGYEQY
>TRBD1|TRBJ1-4|TRBV30
AADRAEKLF
>-|TRBJ2-7|TRBV7-9
ASSLGGARGTTYEQY
>TRBD2|TRBJ2-7|TRBV25-1
ASSESRRIAGVHEQY
>-|TRBJ1-4|TRBV28
ASSFLGPPHEKLF
>-|TRBJ2-1|TRBV19
ASSLQGNYNEQF
>-|TRBJ1-1|TRBV7-3
ASSFSGVTEAF
>-|TRBJ1-3|TRBV27
ASSLAGPGGGNTIY
>-|TRBJ2-3|TRBV2
ASSRSLGGTDTQY
>-|TRBJ1-6|TRBV19
ASSITAGNSPLH
>TRBD1|TRBJ2-7|TRBV6-6
ATLHGQGAWEQY
>-|TRBJ1-1|TRBV29-1
SVESGNTEAF
>-|TRBJ2-2|TRBV5-4
ASSWEVTGGELF
>TRBD1|TRBJ2-7|TRBV27
ASSLFPDRDSTYEQY
>-|TRBJ2-7|TRBV28
ASSLRQVSYEQY
>-|TRBJ2-1|TRBV19
ASSTGAANNEQF
>-|TRBJ2-3|TRBV6-1
ASQRDTGTDTQY
>TRBD1|TRBJ1-4|TRBV6-1
ASSAGSGGEKLF
>-|TRBJ1-1|TRBV27
ASSLHGMNTEAF
>TRBD1|TRBJ1-5|TRBV28
ASSTGVSNQPQH